A selection of T cell receptor beta chains follows, all from one sample in a study of CD8 T cells in Susac syndrome. MiXCR, applied by TCRdb to the immunoSEQ multiplex PCR reads, yields one record per CDR3 protein. This sample has fewer than 200,000 distinct CDR3 sequences; approximately 95% occur once, and the top ten carry about 0.15%. What was sequenced was CD8+ T cells from PBMCs. Receptor source: a human donor with multiple sclerosis. CDR3s include the opening cysteine and the closing phenylalanine or tryptophan. A D gene is named only where the DNA matches it firmly. Some rows have no size entry. The others give once, few or many, or a class for an expanded clone.

v_gene: TRBV20-1; j_gene: TRBJ2-5; abundance: .; d_gene: .; CDR3aa: CSAPSFQETQYF; CDR3nt: TGCAGTGCTCCAAGTTTCCAAGAGACCCAGTACTTC
v_gene: TRBV24-1; j_gene: TRBJ1-2; abundance: .; d_gene: TRBD1; CDR3aa: CATSDSDRAEGYTF; CDR3nt: TGTGCCACCAGTGACTCGGACAGGGCTGAGGGCTACACCTTC
v_gene: TRBV9; j_gene: TRBJ2-7; abundance: few; d_gene: TRBD2; CDR3aa: CASSGSGGPYEQYF; CDR3nt: TGTGCCAGCAGTGGCAGCGGGGGACCCTACGAGCAGTACTTC
v_gene: TRBV28; j_gene: TRBJ2-1; abundance: .; d_gene: .; CDR3aa: CATTSWGTYNEQFF; CDR3nt: TGTGCCACCACCAGCTGGGGAACCTACAATGAGCAGTTCTTC
v_gene: TRBV27; j_gene: TRBJ2-1; abundance: once; d_gene: TRBD1; CDR3aa: CASRWDRGPNEQFF; CDR3nt: TGTGCCAGCAGGTGGGACAGGGGTCCCAATGAGCAGTTCTTC
v_gene: TRBV5-6; j_gene: TRBJ2-3; abundance: .; d_gene: .; CDR3aa: CASSPRGETDTQYF; CDR3nt: TGTGCCAGCAGCCCGCGTGGTGAGACAGATACGCAGTATTTT
v_gene: TRBV20-1; j_gene: TRBJ2-7; abundance: .; d_gene: TRBD2; CDR3aa: CSAPVTSGEYEQYF; CDR3nt: TGCAGTGCCCCGGTGACTAGCGGGGAATACGAGCAGTACTTC
v_gene: TRBV2; j_gene: TRBJ1-2; abundance: .; d_gene: .; CDR3aa: CASRDPGGSGYTF; CDR3nt: TGTGCCAGCAGAGACCCGGGGGGCTCTGGCTACACCTTC
v_gene: TRBV7-9; j_gene: TRBJ2-1; abundance: .; d_gene: .; CDR3aa: CASTGGTYNEQFF; CDR3nt: TGTGCCAGCACCGGGGGTACCTACAATGAGCAGTTCTTC
v_gene: TRBV3-1; j_gene: TRBJ2-1; abundance: .; d_gene: TRBD2; CDR3aa: CASTLGLTNEQFF; CDR3nt: TGTGCCAGCACCCTGGGACTAACCAATGAGCAGTTCTTC
v_gene: TRBV20-1; j_gene: TRBJ2-3; abundance: .; d_gene: TRBD2; CDR3aa: CSARSGGRSDTQYF; CDR3nt: TGCAGTGCTAGGAGCGGGGGGAGATCAGATACGCAGTATTTT
v_gene: TRBV18; j_gene: TRBJ1-5; abundance: few; d_gene: .; CDR3aa: CASSPGPNQPQHF; CDR3nt: TGTGCCAGCTCACCTGGACCCAATCAGCCCCAGCATTTT
v_gene: TRBV11-2; j_gene: TRBJ2-1; abundance: .; d_gene: .; CDR3aa: CASSSLRQNYNEQFF; CDR3nt: TGTGCCAGCAGTAGTCTGCGACAGAACTACAATGAGCAGTTCTTC
v_gene: TRBV25-1; j_gene: TRBJ1-1; abundance: .; d_gene: .; CDR3aa: CASSEWGGRDTEAFF; CDR3nt: TGTGCCAGCAGTGAATGGGGGGGTCGAGACACTGAAGCTTTCTTT
v_gene: TRBV27; j_gene: TRBJ2-1; abundance: .; d_gene: .; CDR3aa: CASVSPTDYNEQFF; CDR3nt: TGTGCCAGCGTCTCCCCGACAGACTACAATGAGCAGTTCTTC
v_gene: TRBV6-2/TRBV6-3; j_gene: TRBJ2-7; abundance: .; d_gene: TRBD1; CDR3aa: CASSYARTGAYEQYF; CDR3nt: TGTGCCAGCAGTTATGCGAGGACAGGGGCCTACGAGCAGTACTTC
v_gene: TRBV20-1; j_gene: TRBJ2-1; abundance: .; d_gene: TRBD2; CDR3aa: CSALGGGSAPNEQFF; CDR3nt: TGCAGTGCCCTTGGCGGCGGGAGTGCCCCCAATGAGCAGTTCTTC
v_gene: TRBV7-9; j_gene: TRBJ1-1; abundance: .; d_gene: .; CDR3aa: CASSPITEAFF; CDR3nt: TGTGCCAGCAGCCCGATCACTGAAGCTTTCTTT
v_gene: TRBV29-1; j_gene: TRBJ1-1; abundance: .; d_gene: .; CDR3aa: CSDGGIGNTEAFF; CDR3nt: TGCAGCGATGGGGGGATCGGGAACACTGAAGCTTTCTTT
v_gene: TRBV20-1; j_gene: TRBJ2-1; abundance: few; d_gene: TRBD2; CDR3aa: CSARGLAGLYNEQFF; CDR3nt: TGCAGTGCTAGAGGACTAGCGGGATTATACAATGAGCAGTTCTTC